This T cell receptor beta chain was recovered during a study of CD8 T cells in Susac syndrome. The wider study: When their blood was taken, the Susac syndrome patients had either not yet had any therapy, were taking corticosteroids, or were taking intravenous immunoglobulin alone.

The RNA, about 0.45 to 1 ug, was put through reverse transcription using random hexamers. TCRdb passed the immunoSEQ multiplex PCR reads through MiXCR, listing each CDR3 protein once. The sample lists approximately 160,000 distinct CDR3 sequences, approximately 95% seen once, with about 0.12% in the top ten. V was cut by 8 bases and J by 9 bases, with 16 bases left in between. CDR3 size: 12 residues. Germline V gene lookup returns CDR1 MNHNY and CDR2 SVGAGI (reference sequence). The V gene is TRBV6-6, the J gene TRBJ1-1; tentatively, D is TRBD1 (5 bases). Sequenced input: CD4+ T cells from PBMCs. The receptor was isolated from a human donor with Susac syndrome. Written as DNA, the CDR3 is TGTGCCAGCCTACAAGGGGACGGAAAAGCTTTCTTT. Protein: CASLQGDGKAFF.